Below, 27 T cell receptor beta chains from the same sample are listed, as sequenced in a study of blood T cell repertoires in COVID-19. Only in-frame clones appear in the TCRdb table, and some are missing; sequencing was by immunoSEQ multiplex PCR. In the table there are about 120,000 clones, around 84% of which are singletons. The specimen sequenced was PBMCs or T cells enriched from blood (not recorded which). These receptor sequences come from a woman aged 30 to 39 who had recovered from COVID-19.

A note on this clone: The same CDR3 is also encoded by other DNA sequences in this sample. V is TRBV28 and J is TRBJ1-2; D gene unclear. Germline-derived CDR1 and CDR2 are MDHEN and SYDVKM. The V gene lost 2 bases and the J gene lost 7 bases, with 5 bases spanning the gap. The CDR3 loop spans 11 amino acids. The CDR3 loop is CASSLRGGYTF. The CDR3 region has the DNA TGTGCCAGCAGTTTACGGGGTGGCTACACCTTC.

The chain recombines TRBV6-4 with TRBJ2-3; D is uncertain. CDR1 and CDR2 (germline): MRHNA, SNTAGT. The length of the CDR3 is 14 residues. Trimming removed 3 bases from V and 4 bases from J, with 11 bases in between. The CDR3, as DNA: TGTGCCAGCAGTGAAAGAGCGCCCGCAGATACGCAGTATTTT. It specifies CASSERAPADTQYF.

This chain joins TRBV18 and TRBJ2-4, with D tentatively TRBD1 (6 bases). V gave up 0 bases and J gave up 3 bases, with 18 bases separating them. CDR1 is KGHSH and CDR2 is LQKENI in the germline V gene. The CDR3 length is 18 residues. The CDR3 bases are TGTGCCAGCTCACCACCAAGCCCAGGGGTTATTGGCAAAAACATTCAGTACTTC. This gives the protein CASSPPSPGVIGKNIQYF.

V gene TRBV19 combines with J gene TRBJ2-3; 9 nucleotides agree with TRBD1. CDR3 length: 15 residues. V lost 3 bases and J lost 2; bases outside the gene matches: 3. Germline CDR1 LNHDA, CDR2 SQIVND (reference sequence). This CDR3 is CASSIGTGFTDTQYF. The DNA for the CDR3 is TGTGCCAGTAGTATCGGGACAGGGTTCACAGATACGCAGTATTTT.

The chain recombines TRBV3-1 (or the pseudogene TRBV3-2) with TRBJ1-5; the match to TRBD1 covers 7 bases. The CDR3 length is 15 residues. The V gene's germline CDR1 is LGHDT and CDR2 YNNKEL (reference sequence). The ends lost 4 bases at V and 2 bases at J; junction bases unmatched: 5. The CDR3 is CASSRGTVGNQPQHF. In DNA, the CDR3 is TGTGCCAGCAGCCGCGGGACAGTCGGCAATCAGCCCCAGCATTTT.

This chain connects TRBV28 to TRBJ1-1, with a weak D call TRBD1 (5 bases). The V end was cut by 10 bases, the J end by 4 bases, with 19 bases between. Germline CDR1 reads MDHEN; CDR2 reads SYDVKM. CDR3 length: 14 residues. The CDR3 DNA reads TGTGCCACGGAAAATAAGGGGATTCGCACTGAAGCTTTCTTT. As protein: CATENKGIRTEAFF.

This chain connects TRBV30 to TRBJ2-1; TRBD2 might be the D (5 bases). Germline V gene sequence: CDR1 GTSNPN, CDR2 SVGIG (reference sequence). The CDR3 contains 11 residues. Between the trimmed V and J ends, which lost 0 bases and 12 bases, there was a span of 9 bases. DNA of the CDR3: TGTGCCTGGAGTGTGACGGCGGGGCAGTTCTTC. Translation gives CAWSVTAGQFF.

The chain recombines TRBV7-2 with TRBJ1-5; 8 bases map to TRBD1. The CDR3 totals 15 residues. Germline V CDR1 and CDR2: SGHTA, FQGNSA. The V gene end was trimmed by 2 bases and the J gene end by 7 bases; junction bases not matched to a gene: 7. The CDR3 region is CASSLMTGDGQPQHF. In DNA form, the CDR3 reads TGTGCCAGCAGCTTAATGACAGGGGATGGCCAGCCCCAGCATTTT.

The V call is TRBV6-5, the J call TRBJ1-3; 8 bases agree with TRBD1. CDR1 is MNHEY, CDR2 SVGAGI, per germline. V lost 6 bases to trimming and J lost 2 bases; unmatched junction nucleotides: 6. This CDR3 has 15 residues. This chain's CDR3 is CASRPTGAAGNTIYF. As DNA, the CDR3 is TGTGCCAGCAGACCGACAGGGGCGGCTGGAAACACCATATATTTT.

The chain has TRBV19 and TRBJ2-7, with 8 bases lining up with TRBD1. From germline, CDR1 is LNHDA and CDR2 SQIVND (reference sequence). The CDR3 sequence is 12 residues long. V shed 11 bases and J 5 bases; nucleotides not matched to a gene: 8. This CDR3 is CASGQVDNEQYF. CDR3 in DNA: TGTGCCTCGGGACAGGTAGACAACGAGCAGTACTTC.

The rearrangement uses TRBV5-1 and TRBJ2-7, with 10 bases that match TRBD1. Per germline, CDR1 SGHRS and CDR2 YFSETQ. This CDR3 region has 14 residues. Germline trimming cut 7 bases from V and 5 bases from J; bases unmatched to any gene: 9. The CDR3 DNA reads TGCGCCAGCCAACTAGGGACAGGGGACCACGAGCAGTACTTC. It yields the protein CASQLGTGDHEQYF.

V usage is TRBV6-2 or TRBV6-3 and J usage is TRBJ2-3; 11 nucleotides line up with TRBD2. Per germline, CDR1 MNHEY and CDR2 SVGEGT. The J segment lost 11 bases and the V segment lost 2 bases, leaving 12 bases of the junction unmatched. CDR3 size: 16 residues. The CDR3 DNA sequence: TGTGCCAGCAGTTACCCACTAGCGGGGGTCCTTGAGGGGCAGTATTTT. Protein sequence: CASSYPLAGVLEGQYF.

This chain joins TRBV6-2 or TRBV6-3 and TRBJ1-2; TRBD1 matches at 8 bases. The J segment lost 4 bases and the V segment lost 7 bases, leaving 8 bases of the junction unmatched. CDR3 length equals 14 residues. CDR1 MNHEY and CDR2 SVGEGT come from the germline V gene. The CDR3 spells CASNPGQAVYGYTF. The CDR3 nucleotides read TGTGCCAGCAACCCGGGACAGGCAGTCTATGGCTACACCTTC.

V is TRBV6-6 and J is TRBJ1-1, with 10 bases fitting TRBD1. V lost 6 bases to trimming and J lost 7 bases; unmatched junction nucleotides: 11. Germline lookup yields CDR1 MNHNY and CDR2 SVGAGI (reference sequence). This CDR3 region has 15 residues. For the CDR3, the DNA is TGTGCCAGCAGACTATGGGACAGGGGCGAGAATGAAGCTTTCTTT. Encoded protein: CASRLWDRGENEAFF.

The chain links TRBV12-5 to TRBJ2-5, with 12 bases matching TRBD2. This CDR3 is 17 amino acids long. Unmatched junction bases numbered 9, after V lost 2 bases and J lost 5 bases. Germline-derived CDR1 and CDR2 are LGHNT and FRNRAP. The CDR3 coding sequence is TGTGCTAGTGGTTTGTTCCCGACTAGCGGGAGTTGGGAGACCCAGTACTTC. It is translated as CASGLFPTSGSWETQYF.

This chain links TRBV7-2 with TRBJ1-4, with a tentative D call TRBD1 (5 bases). Per the germline V gene, CDR1 is SGHTA and CDR2 is FQGNSA. The V gene lost 2 bases and the J gene lost 7 bases, with 11 bases spanning the gap. CDR3 length: 14 residues. CDR3 sequence (DNA): TGTGCCAGCAGCTTACGGGGGGAGGGTGAAAAACTGTTTTTT. Residues: CASSLRGEGEKLFF.

This rearrangement joins TRBV18 to TRBJ1-4; D unclear. Germline-derived CDR1 and CDR2 are KGHSH and LQKENI. Trimming shortened V by 4 bases and J by 2 bases, and 8 bases separated the two germline ends. The CDR3 consists of 14 residues. CDR3 loop: CASSQGATNEKLFF. The CDR3, as DNA: TGTGCCAGCTCACAGGGAGCGACTAATGAAAAACTGTTTTTT.

The J gene is TRBJ2-4, the V gene TRBV2, with 7 bases that match TRBD2. The CDR3 runs 17 residues. The germline V gene encodes CDR1 SNHLY and CDR2 FYNNEI. The V segment lost 6 bases and the J segment 2 bases; nucleotides outside the gene matches: 13. The CDR3 loop reads CASREGSGRATKNIQYF. CDR3 DNA sequence: TGTGCCAGCAGGGAGGGCTCGGGGAGGGCGACCAAAAACATTCAGTACTTC.

The CDR3 DNA reads as TGTGCCAGCAGCTCGGGATACTACGAGCAGTACTTC. This sequence encodes CASSSGYYEQYF. The chain is built from TRBV7-2 and TRBJ2-7; a possible D gene is TRBD2 (5 bases). Trimming took 4 bases from V and 3 from J, leaving 7 bases between them. Germline assignment: CDR1 SGHTA and CDR2 FQGNSA. The CDR3 consists of 12 residues. Using reference TRBV7-2 and TRBJ2-7 for the parts outside the CDR3, the full variable domain is GAGVSQSPSNKVTEKGKDVELRCDPISGHTALYWYRQSLGQGLEFLIYFQGNSAPDKSGLPSDRFSAERTGGSVSTLTIQRTQQEDSAVYLCASSSGYYEQYFGPGTRLTVT.

V gene TRBV19 combines with J gene TRBJ1-6, with D possibly matching TRBD1 (6 bases). Germline V gene data show CDR1 as LNHDA and CDR2 as SQIVND (reference sequence). The CDR3 runs to 13 residues. Trimming stripped 5 bases from V and 10 bases from J, with 12 bases between. The CDR3 spells CASSGGPGSPLHF. CDR3 coding DNA: TGTGCCAGTAGTGGGGGCCCGGGCTCACCCCTCCACTTT.

This rearrangement joins TRBV28 to TRBJ1-5; 8 bases match TRBD1. The CDR3 is 15 residues long. The V gene's germline CDR1 is MDHEN and CDR2 SYDVKM. V trimming: 3 bases; J trimming: 6 bases; junction bases outside the gene matches: 7. The CDR3 protein is CASSFQGARSQPQHF. As DNA, the CDR3 is TGTGCCAGCAGTTTTCAGGGGGCGAGGAGTCAGCCCCAGCATTTT.

The rearrangement links TRBV30 to TRBJ2-2; TRBD1 matches at 7 bases. V shed 0 bases and J 0 bases; nucleotides not matched to a gene: 4. Germline assignment: CDR1 GTSNPN and CDR2 SVGIG (reference sequence). There are 16 residues in the CDR3. The CDR3 DNA is TGTGCCTGGAGTGTACGACAGGGCACGAACACCGGGGAGCTGTTTTTT. As protein: CAWSVRQGTNTGELFF.

V gene TRBV30 combines with J gene TRBJ1-5; D is unresolved. The CDR3 spans 13 residues. In germline, CDR1 is GTSNPN, CDR2 SVGIG (reference sequence). Trimming removed 3 bases from V and 4 bases from J, with 10 bases in between. For the CDR3, the DNA is TGTGCCTGGAGCCGCCGCCAGAATCAGCCCCAGCATTTT. Residues: CAWSRRQNQPQHF. The full variable domain, rest sourced from reference TRBV30 and TRBJ1-5, is SQTIHQWPATLVQPVGSPLSLECTVEGTSNPNLYWYRQAAGRGLQLLFYSVGIGQISSEVPQNLSASRPQDRQFILSSKKLLLSDSGFYLCAWSRRQNQPQHFGDGTRLSIL.

This clone occurred once. The V call is TRBV7-3, the J call TRBJ1-2, with 8 bases lining up with TRBD1. This CDR3 is built from 14 residues. Germline lookup yields CDR1 SGHTA and CDR2 FQGTGA. Losses at the gene ends were 5 bases for V and 8 bases for J; bases not matched to a gene: 10. For the CDR3, the DNA is TGTGCCAGCAGCCCCTCGGACAGGGAAGGAGGCTACACCTTC. Translation: CASSPSDREGGYTF.

V and J are TRBV15 and TRBJ2-2, with a tentative D call TRBD1 (5 bases). The CDR3 totals 16 residues. The V gene lost 0 bases and the J gene lost 6 bases, with 14 bases spanning the gap. The V gene's germline CDR1 is LNHNV and CDR2 YYDKDF (reference sequence). The CDR3 region is CATSRDPHRKAGELFF. The CDR3, as DNA: TGTGCCACCAGCAGAGATCCCCACAGGAAGGCCGGGGAGCTGTTTTTT.

Here the CDR3 reads CASSSLAGARETQYF. CDR3 in DNA: TGCGCCAGCAGCTCCTTAGCGGGAGCGAGGGAGACCCAGTACTTC. V is TRBV5-1 and J is TRBJ2-5, with 9 bases matching TRBD2. The ends lost 3 bases at V and 5 bases at J; junction bases unmatched: 8. Germline V gene sequence: CDR1 SGHRS, CDR2 YFSETQ. There are 15 residues in the CDR3.

The rearrangement links TRBV5-1 to TRBJ2-2; the D gene is possibly TRBD1 (6 bases). V lost 0 bases to trimming and J lost 0 bases, with 9 bases between them. The germline V gene encodes CDR1 SGHRS and CDR2 YFSETQ. The CDR3 has 16 residues. Written as DNA, the CDR3 is TGCGCCAGCAGCTTGGGGGACATCCCGAACACCGGGGAGCTGTTTTTT. This codes for CASSLGDIPNTGELFF.